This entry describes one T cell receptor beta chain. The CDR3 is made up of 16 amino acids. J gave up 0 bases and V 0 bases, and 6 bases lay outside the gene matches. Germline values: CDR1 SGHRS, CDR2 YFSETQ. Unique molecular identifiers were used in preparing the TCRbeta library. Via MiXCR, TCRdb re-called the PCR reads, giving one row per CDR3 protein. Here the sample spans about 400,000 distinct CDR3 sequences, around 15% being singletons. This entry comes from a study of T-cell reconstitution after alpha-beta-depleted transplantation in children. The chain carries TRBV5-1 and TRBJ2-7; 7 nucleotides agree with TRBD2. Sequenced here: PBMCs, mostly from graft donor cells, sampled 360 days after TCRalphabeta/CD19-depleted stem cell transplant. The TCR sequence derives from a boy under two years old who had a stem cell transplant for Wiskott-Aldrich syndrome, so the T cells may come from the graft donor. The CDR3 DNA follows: TGCGCCAGCAGCTTGGTGAGGCGGGGGAGCTCCTACGAGCAGTACTTC. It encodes CASSLVRRGSSYEQYF.